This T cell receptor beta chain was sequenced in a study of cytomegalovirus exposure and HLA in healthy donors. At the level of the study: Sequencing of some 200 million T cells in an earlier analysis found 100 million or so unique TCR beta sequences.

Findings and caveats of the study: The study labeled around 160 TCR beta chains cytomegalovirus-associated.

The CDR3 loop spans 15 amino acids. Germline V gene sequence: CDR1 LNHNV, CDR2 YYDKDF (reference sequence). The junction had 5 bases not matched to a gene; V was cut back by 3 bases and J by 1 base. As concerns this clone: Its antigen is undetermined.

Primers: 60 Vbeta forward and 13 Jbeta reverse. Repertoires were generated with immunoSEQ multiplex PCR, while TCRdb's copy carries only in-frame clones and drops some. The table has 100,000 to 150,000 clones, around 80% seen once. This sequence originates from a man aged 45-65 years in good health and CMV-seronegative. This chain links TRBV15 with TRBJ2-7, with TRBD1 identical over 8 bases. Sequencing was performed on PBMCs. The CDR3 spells CATSRGTGPSYEQYF. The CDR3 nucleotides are TGTGCCACCAGCAGGGGGACAGGACCATCCTACGAGCAGTACTTC.